Listed below are T cell receptor beta chains from one sample, sequenced in a study of T cell responses to AZD1222 COVID-19 vaccine. Data came from immunoSEQ multiplex PCR; TCRdb stores just in-frame clones and leaves some out. Seen here are some 130,000 clones, 85% to 95% observed once, and the top ten hold around 5.9%. The sample in question was peripheral blood, obtained on day 0 of AZD1222 vaccination. The receptor set was obtained from an adult in good health. Each CDR3 is given with its conserved first and last residue. D genes are given only for firm matches. Size is omitted from some rows. Given values are once, few, many or a class for expanded clones.

J gene	V gene	clone size	D gene	CDR3 DNA	CDR3 protein
TRBJ2-3	TRBV24-1	-	-	TGTGCCACCAGTGATTCGTTCACAGATACGCAGTATTTT	CATSDSFTDTQYF
TRBJ2-3	TRBV6-4	-	TRBD1	TGTGCCAGCAGTGACAGGACAGGGAAGAAAGATACGCAGTATTTT	CASSDRTGKKDTQYF
TRBJ1-1	TRBV5-1	once	-	TGCGCCAGCAGCCCGGGACTGCTGAACACTGAAGCTTTCTTT	CASSPGLLNTEAFF
TRBJ2-3	TRBV15	-	-	TGTGCCACCAGCGGGGGCCACACAGATACGCAGTATTTT	CATSGGHTDTQYF
TRBJ2-7	TRBV10-1	once	-	TGCGCCAGCAGTCCAGACAGCCACGAGCAGTACTTC	CASSPDSHEQYF
TRBJ2-3	TRBV2	-	TRBD2	TGTGCCAGCGTGGTAGCGGGGGGGCAGTATTTT	CASVVAGGQYF
TRBJ1-2	TRBV5-4	once	-	TGTGCCAGCAGCTTTCGTGCTCATCAGCAAGGCTACACCTTC	CASSFRAHQQGYTF
TRBJ1-6	TRBV7-2	-	-	TGTGCCAGCAGCCGTCGTACCAGGATGAGCTCCTATAATTCACCCCTCCACTTT	CASSRRTRMSSYNSPLHF
TRBJ2-5	TRBV28	once	-	TGTGCCAGCAGTTTACAGGGATTGGAGACCCAGTACTTC	CASSLQGLETQYF
TRBJ2-7	TRBV6-6	-	-	TGTGCCAGCAGTTTCAGGGGCGAGCAGTACTTC	CASSFRGEQYF
TRBJ1-6	TRBV14	-	-	TGTGCCAGCAGCCAAGATATGGTAGAGGGATTTTATTCACCCCTCCACTTT	CASSQDMVEGFYSPLHF
TRBJ1-5	TRBV6-6	once	-	TGTGCCAGCAGTTACAATGGGGGGCAGCAGCCCCAGCATTTT	CASSYNGGQQPQHF
TRBJ2-5	TRBV10-3	-	-	TGTGCCATCAGTGAGTCCGGGTTAAGTCGAGCGGGTCCGGTCAAAGAGACCCAGTACTTC	CAISESGLSRAGPVKETQYF
TRBJ1-1	TRBV6-5	-	-	TGTGCCAGCAGTATATTCAGGGTAGGGACTGAAGCTTTCTTT	CASSIFRVGTEAFF
TRBJ1-2	TRBV4-1	few	-	TGCGCCAGCAGCCAAGATGGCCGGGGGTATGGGAATGGCTACACCTTC	CASSQDGRGYGNGYTF
TRBJ2-1	TRBV14	-	TRBD2	TGTGCCAGCAGCCGGGAGGTAGCGGGGGGGCCCCCTTTCGATGAGCAGTTCTTC	CASSREVAGGPPFDEQFF
TRBJ2-2	TRBV5-4	-	-	TGTGCCAGCAGCTCCGGGACGGACGGGACCGGGGAGCTGTTTTTT	CASSSGTDGTGELFF
TRBJ1-1	TRBV6-2/TRBV6-3	once	-	TGTGCCAGCAGCCTTATGGGGTTCACTGAAGCTTTCTTT	CASSLMGFTEAFF
TRBJ2-7	TRBV6-6	once	-	TGTGCCAGCCGAACGGGACCCTACGAGCAGTACTTC	CASRTGPYEQYF
TRBJ1-2	TRBV10-1	-	-	TGCGCCAACAGGCCGGCTGGCTACACCTTC	CANRPAGYTF
TRBJ1-6	TRBV2	-	TRBD1	TGTGCCAGTGGGGACAGGGGGGAATGGGCCCTCCACTTT	CASGDRGEWALHF
TRBJ2-3	TRBV9	-	TRBD1	TGTGCCAGCGGCCAGGGGGCAGATACGCAGTATTTT	CASGQGADTQYF
TRBJ1-1	TRBV4-1	-	-	TGCGCCAGCAGCCGGGTAGCTGGGGACACTGAAGCTTTCTTT	CASSRVAGDTEAFF
TRBJ2-7	TRBV30	-	-	TGTGCCTCCTTTTTTGCCGAGCGCCCAAACGAGCAGTACTTC	CASFFAERPNEQYF
TRBJ1-2	TRBV3-1/TRBV3-2	-	-	TGTGCCAGCAGCCAATCCGTTGGGGCGGACCCGTGGGGCTACACCTTC	CASSQSVGADPWGYTF
TRBJ1-2	TRBV29-1	-	TRBD1	TGCAGCGTGGATAGCCGGGACAGCATACACTATGGCTACACCTTC	CSVDSRDSIHYGYTF
TRBJ1-5	TRBV28	-	TRBD1	TGTGCCAGCAGTGCCCGACAGGGGGCGGGTAGTCAGCCCCAGCATTTT	CASSARQGAGSQPQHF
TRBJ1-2	TRBV7-9	few	-	TGTGCCAGCAGCTTAGATAGGGTCAGGATCTATGGCTACACCTTC	CASSLDRVRIYGYTF
TRBJ2-7	TRBV6-5	-	-	TGTGCCAGCACCCCGGGCTCGAGGGCCTACGAGCAGTACTTC	CASTPGSRAYEQYF
TRBJ1-2	TRBV7-9	-	-	TGTGCCAGCAGCCGGCAGTCGGGCACACTCTATGGCTACACCTTC	CASSRQSGTLYGYTF
TRBJ1-5	TRBV28	-	-	TGTGCCAGCAGTTCAGGGAATCAGCCCCAGCATTTT	CASSSGNQPQHF
TRBJ1-1	TRBV5-1	few	-	TGCGCCAGCAGCCCCCGGGCGGGGGGCTTAAACACTGAAGCTTTCTTT	CASSPRAGGLNTEAFF
TRBJ2-5	TRBV7-3	-	-	TGTGCCAGCAGCCCCGGGGGTTCCTATAAGACCCAGTACTTC	CASSPGGSYKTQYF
TRBJ2-7	TRBV19	-	TRBD2	TGTGCCAGTAGTATTCTACTAGCGGGAACCTACGAGCAGTACTTC	CASSILLAGTYEQYF
TRBJ1-2	TRBV19	-	-	TGTGCCAGTACGGCCTTGGCAGGGGATGGCTACACCTTC	CASTALAGDGYTF
TRBJ2-7	TRBV2	once	TRBD1	TGTGCCAAAGTCGGACAGGGCCACGAGCAGTACTTC	CAKVGQGHEQYF
TRBJ2-5	TRBV28	-	-	TGTGCCAGCAGCCAGCCGTCTCTAGAGACCCAGTACTTC	CASSQPSLETQYF
TRBJ2-1	TRBV9	once	-	TGTGCCAGCAGCGTAGGGACAGCGGTGCAGTTCTTC	CASSVGTAVQFF
TRBJ2-5	TRBV28	-	-	TGTGCCAGCAGTTTCGGGGCCCCCCAGTACTTC	CASSFGAPQYF
TRBJ2-7	TRBV27	-	-	TGTGCCAGCAGTTTATCGGGGAGCTACGAGCAGTACTTC	CASSLSGSYEQYF
TRBJ2-2	TRBV11-2	-	TRBD1	TGTGCCAGCAGGACGACAGGGGCGAACACCGGGGAGCTGTTTTTT	CASRTTGANTGELFF
TRBJ1-2	TRBV12-3/TRBV12-4	-	-	TGTGCCAGCAGTTCGGGGGGGCCGGCTGGCTACACCTTC	CASSSGGPAGYTF
TRBJ2-1	TRBV9	-	TRBD2	TGTGCCAGCAGCATTTCCGGGACTAGCGGGTACAATGAGCAGTTCTTC	CASSISGTSGYNEQFF
TRBJ1-2	TRBV28	-	-	TGTGCCAGCAGTGCCCCAGGGTTTAACTATGGCTACACCTTC	CASSAPGFNYGYTF
TRBJ1-1	TRBV6-2/TRBV6-3	-	-	TGTGCCAGCAGTTACGCCGGGGCGCGAGGGAACACTGAAGCTTTCTTT	CASSYAGARGNTEAFF
TRBJ1-1	TRBV6-1	-	-	TGTGCCAGCAGTGACAGGGCGAACACTGAAGCTTTCTTT	CASSDRANTEAFF
TRBJ2-7	TRBV20-1	once	-	TGCAGTGGTACCAACCCCTACGAGCAGTACTTC	CSGTNPYEQYF
TRBJ1-5	TRBV7-8	once	-	TGTGCCAGCAGCCCCAGCGGGGGGGCAGGACAGCCCCAGCATTTT	CASSPSGGAGQPQHF
TRBJ1-1	TRBV4-3	-	-	TGCGCCAGCAGCCAAGGCCGGGGTGAAGCTTTCTTT	CASSQGRGEAFF